This T cell receptor beta chain emerged from a study of lymphopenia after photon versus proton radiotherapy. The method was immunoSEQ multiplex PCR; TCRdb's version includes in-frame clones alone and lacks a portion of them. The top ten clones hold approximately 50% of a sample with 15,000 to 20,000 clones, approximately 91% of them seen once. Trimming took 6 bases from V and 2 from J, leaving 10 bases between them. CDR1 and CDR2 from the germline V gene are SQVTM and ANQGSEA. CDR3 length: 12 amino acids. Sample: peripheral blood, taken from a patient treated with proton-based radiotherapy. V usage is TRBV29-1 and J usage is TRBJ1-1; D not certain. This clonotype originated in a woman aged 55-70 years with cholangiocarcinoma. Some clones in this sample may be carry-over from other donors' samples. The CDR3 loop is CSVRLTNTEAFF. The CDR3 bases are TGCAGCGTACGACTGACCAACACTGAAGCTTTCTTT.